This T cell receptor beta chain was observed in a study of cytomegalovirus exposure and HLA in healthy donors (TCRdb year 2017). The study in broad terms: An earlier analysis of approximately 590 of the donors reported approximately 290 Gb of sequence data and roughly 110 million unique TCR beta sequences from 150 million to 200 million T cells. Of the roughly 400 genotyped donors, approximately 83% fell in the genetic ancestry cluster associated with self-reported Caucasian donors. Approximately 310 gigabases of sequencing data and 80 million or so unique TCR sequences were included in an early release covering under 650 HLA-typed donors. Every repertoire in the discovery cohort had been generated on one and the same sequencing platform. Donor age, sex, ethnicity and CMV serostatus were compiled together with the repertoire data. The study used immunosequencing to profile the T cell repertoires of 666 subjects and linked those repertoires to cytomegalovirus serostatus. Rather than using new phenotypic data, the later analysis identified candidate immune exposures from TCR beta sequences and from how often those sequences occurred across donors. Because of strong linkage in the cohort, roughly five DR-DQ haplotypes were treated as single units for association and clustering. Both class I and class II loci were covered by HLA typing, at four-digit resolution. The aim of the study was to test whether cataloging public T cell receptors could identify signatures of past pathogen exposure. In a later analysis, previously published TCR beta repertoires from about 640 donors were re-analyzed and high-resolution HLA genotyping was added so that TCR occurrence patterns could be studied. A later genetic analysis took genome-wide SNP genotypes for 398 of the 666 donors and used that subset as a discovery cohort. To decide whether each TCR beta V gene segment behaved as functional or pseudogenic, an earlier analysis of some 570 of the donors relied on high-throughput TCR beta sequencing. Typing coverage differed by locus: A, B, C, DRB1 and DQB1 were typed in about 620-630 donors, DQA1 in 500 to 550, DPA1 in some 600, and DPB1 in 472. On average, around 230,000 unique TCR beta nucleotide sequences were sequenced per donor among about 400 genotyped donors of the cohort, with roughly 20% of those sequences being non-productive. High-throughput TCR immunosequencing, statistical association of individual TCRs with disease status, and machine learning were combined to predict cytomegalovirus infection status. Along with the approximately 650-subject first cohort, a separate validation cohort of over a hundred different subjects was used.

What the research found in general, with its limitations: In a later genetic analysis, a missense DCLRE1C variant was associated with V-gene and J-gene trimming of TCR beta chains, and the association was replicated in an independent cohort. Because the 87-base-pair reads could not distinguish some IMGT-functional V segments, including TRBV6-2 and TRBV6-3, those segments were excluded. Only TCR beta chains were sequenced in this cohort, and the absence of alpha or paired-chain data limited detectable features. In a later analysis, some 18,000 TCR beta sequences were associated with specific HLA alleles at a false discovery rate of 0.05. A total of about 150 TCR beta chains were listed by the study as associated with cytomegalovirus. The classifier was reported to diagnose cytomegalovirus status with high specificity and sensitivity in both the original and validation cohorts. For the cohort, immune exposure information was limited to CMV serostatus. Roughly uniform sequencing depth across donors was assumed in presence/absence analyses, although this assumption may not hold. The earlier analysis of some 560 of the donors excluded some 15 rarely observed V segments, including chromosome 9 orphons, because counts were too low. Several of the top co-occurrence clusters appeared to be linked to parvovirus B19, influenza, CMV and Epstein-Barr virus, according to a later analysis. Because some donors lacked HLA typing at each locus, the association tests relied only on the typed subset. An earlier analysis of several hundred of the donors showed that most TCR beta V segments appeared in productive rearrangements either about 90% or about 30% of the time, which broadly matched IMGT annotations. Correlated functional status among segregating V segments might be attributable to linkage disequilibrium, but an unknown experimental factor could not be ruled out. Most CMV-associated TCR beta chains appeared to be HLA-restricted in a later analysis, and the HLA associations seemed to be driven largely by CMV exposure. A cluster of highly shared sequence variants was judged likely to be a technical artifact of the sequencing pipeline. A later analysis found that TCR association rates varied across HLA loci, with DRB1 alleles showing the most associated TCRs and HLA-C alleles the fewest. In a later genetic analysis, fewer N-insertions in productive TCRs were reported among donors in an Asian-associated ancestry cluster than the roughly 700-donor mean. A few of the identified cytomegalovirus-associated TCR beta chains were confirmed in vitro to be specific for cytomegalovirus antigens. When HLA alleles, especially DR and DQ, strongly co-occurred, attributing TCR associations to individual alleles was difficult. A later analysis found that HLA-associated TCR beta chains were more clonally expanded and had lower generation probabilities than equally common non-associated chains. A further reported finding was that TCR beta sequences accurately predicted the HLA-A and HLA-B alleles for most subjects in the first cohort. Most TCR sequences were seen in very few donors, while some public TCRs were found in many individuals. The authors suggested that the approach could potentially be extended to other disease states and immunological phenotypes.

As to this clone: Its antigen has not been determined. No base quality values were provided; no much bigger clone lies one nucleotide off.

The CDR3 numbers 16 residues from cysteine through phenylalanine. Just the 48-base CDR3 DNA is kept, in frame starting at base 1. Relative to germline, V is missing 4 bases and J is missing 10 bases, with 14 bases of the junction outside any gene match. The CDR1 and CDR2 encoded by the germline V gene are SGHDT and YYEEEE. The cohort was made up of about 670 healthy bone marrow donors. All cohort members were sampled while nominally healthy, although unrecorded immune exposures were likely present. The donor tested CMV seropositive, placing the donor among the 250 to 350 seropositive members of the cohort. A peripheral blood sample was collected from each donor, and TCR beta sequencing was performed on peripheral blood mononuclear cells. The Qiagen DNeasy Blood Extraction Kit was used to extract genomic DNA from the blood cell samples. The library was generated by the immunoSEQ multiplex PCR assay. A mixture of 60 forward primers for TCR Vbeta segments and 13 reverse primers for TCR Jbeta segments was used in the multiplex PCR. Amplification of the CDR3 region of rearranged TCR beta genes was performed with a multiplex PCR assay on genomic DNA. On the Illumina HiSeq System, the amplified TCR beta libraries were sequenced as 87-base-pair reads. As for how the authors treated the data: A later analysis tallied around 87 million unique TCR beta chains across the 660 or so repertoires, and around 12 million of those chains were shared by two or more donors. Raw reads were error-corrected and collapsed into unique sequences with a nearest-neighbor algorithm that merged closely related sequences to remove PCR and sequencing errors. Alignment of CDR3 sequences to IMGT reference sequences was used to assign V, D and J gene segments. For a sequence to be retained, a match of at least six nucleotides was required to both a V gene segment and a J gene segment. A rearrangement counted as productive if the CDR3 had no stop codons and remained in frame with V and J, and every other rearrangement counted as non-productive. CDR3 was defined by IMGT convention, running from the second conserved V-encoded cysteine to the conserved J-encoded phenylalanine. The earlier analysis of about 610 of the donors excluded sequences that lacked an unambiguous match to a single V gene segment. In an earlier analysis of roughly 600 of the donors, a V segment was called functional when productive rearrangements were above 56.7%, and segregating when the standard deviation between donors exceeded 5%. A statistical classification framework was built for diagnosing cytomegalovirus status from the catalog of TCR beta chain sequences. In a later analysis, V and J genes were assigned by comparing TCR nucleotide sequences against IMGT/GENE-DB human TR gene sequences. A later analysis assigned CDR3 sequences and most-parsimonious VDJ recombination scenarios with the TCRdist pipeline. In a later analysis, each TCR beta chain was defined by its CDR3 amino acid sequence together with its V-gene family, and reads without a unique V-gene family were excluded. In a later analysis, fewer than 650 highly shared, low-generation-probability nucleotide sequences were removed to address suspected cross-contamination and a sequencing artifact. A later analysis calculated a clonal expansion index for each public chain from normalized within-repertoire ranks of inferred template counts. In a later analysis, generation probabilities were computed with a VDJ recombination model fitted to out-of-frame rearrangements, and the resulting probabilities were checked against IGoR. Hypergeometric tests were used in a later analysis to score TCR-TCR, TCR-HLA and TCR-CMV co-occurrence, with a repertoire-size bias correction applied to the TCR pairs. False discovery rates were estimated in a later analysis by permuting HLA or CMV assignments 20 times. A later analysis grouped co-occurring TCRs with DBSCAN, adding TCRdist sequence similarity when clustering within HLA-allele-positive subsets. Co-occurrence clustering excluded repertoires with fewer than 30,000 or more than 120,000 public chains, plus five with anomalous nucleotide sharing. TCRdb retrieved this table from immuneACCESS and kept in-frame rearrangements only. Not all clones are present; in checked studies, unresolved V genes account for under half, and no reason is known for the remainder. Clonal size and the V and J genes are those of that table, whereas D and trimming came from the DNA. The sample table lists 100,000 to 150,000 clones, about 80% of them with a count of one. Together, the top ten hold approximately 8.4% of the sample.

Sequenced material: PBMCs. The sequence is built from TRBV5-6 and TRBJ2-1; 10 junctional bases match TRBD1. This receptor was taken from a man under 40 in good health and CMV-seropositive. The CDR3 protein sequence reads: CASSPTGGGGHPEQFF. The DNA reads TGTGCCAGCAGCCCGACAGGGGGCGGGGGGCACCCGGAGCAGTTCTTC. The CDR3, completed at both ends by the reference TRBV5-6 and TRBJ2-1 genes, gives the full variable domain DAGVTQSPTHLIKTRGQQVTLRCSPKSGHDTVSWYQQALGQGPQFIFQYYEEEERQRGNFPDRFSGHQFPNYSSELNVNALLLGDSALYLCASSPTGGGGHPEQFFGPGTRLTVL.